This entry lists 32 T cell receptor beta chains sequenced from one sample in a study of blood T cell repertoires in COVID-19. Sequencing was performed with immunoSEQ multiplex PCR; in TCRdb, only in-frame clones are kept and a portion is missing. In the table there are about 220,000 clones, 80% of which are singletons. The sample taken for sequencing was peripheral blood. These receptors originate from a woman in her 70s with acute or convalescent COVID-19.

The rearrangement links TRBV7-2 to TRBJ2-3; no firm D call. Germline V CDR1 and CDR2: SGHTA, FQGNSA. With 5 bases removed from V and 6 bases from J, the gap between germline ends came to 15 bases. CDR3 length: 14 residues. DNA of the CDR3: TGTGCCAGCAGCCCCTCCTACTGGTCCGATACGCAGTATTTT. It yields the protein CASSPSYWSDTQYF.

This chain links TRBV5-1 with TRBJ1-1, with D possibly being TRBD1 (5 bases). V lost 3 bases and J 2 bases, leaving 14 bases between the germline ends. CDR3 length: 15 amino acids. The germline V gene has CDR1 SGHRS and CDR2 YFSETQ. CDR3 bases: TGCGCCAGCAGCTCAACGACAGTCTATAACACTGAAGCTTTCTTT. Its protein product is CASSSTTVYNTEAFF.

The chain couples TRBV5-6 to TRBJ1-1; tentatively, D is TRBD1 (6 bases). Germline CDR1 SGHDT, CDR2 YYEEEE. Trimming took off 4 bases at V and 1 base at J, with 17 bases between the two ends. The CDR3 is made up of 16 amino acids. In nucleotides, the CDR3 is TGTGCCAGCAGCCCCCTACAGGGAATCGGGAACACTGAAGCTTTCTTT. Translation gives CASSPLQGIGNTEAFF.

The chain joins TRBV30 to TRBJ2-1; D is possibly TRBD2 (7 bases). This CDR3 is 14 amino acids long. Per the germline V gene, CDR1 is GTSNPN and CDR2 is SVGIG (reference sequence). The V gene lost 1 base and the J gene lost 10 bases, with 17 bases spanning the gap. The CDR3 region has the DNA TGTGCCTGGAGTGGAGGGGGGGGTGCAGACGAGCAGTTCTTC. Amino acids: CAWSGGGGADEQFF.

The chain recombines TRBV18 with TRBJ1-2, with TRBD1 matching 7 bases. The CDR3 runs 14 residues. CDR1 and CDR2 from the germline V gene are KGHSH and LQKENI. Germline trimming cut 8 bases from V and 6 bases from J; bases unmatched to any gene: 12. CDR3 in DNA: TGTGCCAGCGCGAGCAGCAGGGGGATGGATGGCTACACCTTC. Protein product: CASASSRGMDGYTF.

This clone was recorded a few times. This chain joins TRBV27 and TRBJ2-7; 7 nucleotides agree with TRBD1. V lost 0 bases, J lost 7 bases, and 9 bases stayed unmatched. The germline gives CDR1 MNHEY, CDR2 SMNVEV (reference sequence). There are 15 residues in the CDR3. CDR3 residues: CASSLSLYRGNEQYF. The CDR3 coding sequence is TGTGCCAGCAGTTTATCATTATACAGGGGTAATGAGCAGTACTTC.

This sequence joins TRBV4-1 and TRBJ1-5, with a weak D call TRBD1 (5 bases). V lost 0 bases and J lost 8, with 11 bases in between. The CDR3 runs 14 residues. CDR1 is MGHRA, CDR2 YSYEKL, per germline. The CDR3, as DNA: TGCGCCAGCAGCCAAGATGCGGGGGTAAAGCCCCAGCATTTT. The encoded protein is CASSQDAGVKPQHF.

This clone occurred a few times. This chain joins TRBV6-1 and TRBJ1-5; TRBD1 matches at 8 bases. The junction had 2 bases not matched to a gene; V was cut back by 2 bases and J by 5 bases. The CDR3 is 14 residues long. CDR1 and CDR2 from the germline V gene are MNHNS and SASEGT. The CDR3 protein is CASSEWTGHQPQHF. The CDR3 DNA follows: TGTGCCAGCAGTGAATGGACAGGGCATCAGCCCCAGCATTTT.

This chain joins TRBV30 and TRBJ2-1; D might be TRBD2 (6 bases). Germline CDR1 is GTSNPN and CDR2 is SVGIG (reference sequence). The V gene lost 0 bases and the J gene lost 5 bases, with 11 bases spanning the gap. The CDR3 sequence is 14 residues long. DNA of the CDR3: TGTGCCTGGAGTGTACGGGGGAGGAACAATGAGCAGTTCTTC. As protein: CAWSVRGRNNEQFF.

This clone occurred once. The chain links TRBV5-6 to TRBJ2-4; weak D call: TRBD1 (6 bases). Trimming removed 1 base from V and 1 base from J, with 6 bases in between. The V gene's germline CDR1 is SGHDT and CDR2 YYEEEE. The CDR3 sequence is 14 residues long. The DNA of the CDR3 is TGTGCCAGCAGCTTGAGGGGGGCCAAAAACATTCAGTACTTC. This sequence encodes CASSLRGAKNIQYF.

The V gene is TRBV5-1, the J gene TRBJ2-1; tentative D call: TRBD1 (5 bases). The CDR3 is 14 amino acids. From germline, CDR1 is SGHRS and CDR2 YFSETQ. V was clipped by 0 bases and J by 7 bases, with 11 bases between them. Here the CDR3 DNA reads TGCGCCAGCAGCTTGGCGGGCAGGGCGAATGAGCAGTTCTTC. The encoded protein is CASSLAGRANEQFF. The variable domain in full, completed from reference TRBV5-1 and TRBJ2-1, reads KAGVTQTPRYLIKTRGQQVTLSCSPISGHRSVSWYQQTPGQGLQFLFEYFSETQRNKGNFPGRFSGRQFSNSRSEMNVSTLELGDSALYLCASSLAGRANEQFFGPGTRLTVL.

This chain joins TRBV6-2 or TRBV6-3 and TRBJ1-4; maybe TRBD1 (5 bases). The V gene's germline CDR1 is MNHEY and CDR2 SVGEGT. The CDR3 runs 17 residues. V gave up 2 bases and J gave up 5 bases, with 18 bases separating them. CDR3 sequence: CASSYPPGLTINEKLFF. In nucleotides, the CDR3 is TGTGCCAGCAGTTACCCCCCGGGACTGACGATAAATGAAAAACTGTTTTTT.

J is TRBJ2-5 and V is TRBV12-3 or TRBV12-4, with no clear D. The V end lost 6 bases, the J end lost 9 bases, and 14 bases lay between the germline ends. CDR3 length: 12 amino acids. The CDR3 nucleotides are TGTGCCAGCAGCCCCGACAATTGGGCCCAGTACTTC. Residues: CASSPDNWAQYF.

J is TRBJ2-7 and V is TRBV10-3; 7 bases agree with TRBD1. The CDR3 contains 15 residues. The germline V gene encodes CDR1 ENHRY and CDR2 SYGVKD. J lost 7 bases, V lost 4 bases, and 13 bases had no gene match. The CDR3 loop is CAISARTGPLREQYF. The CDR3 DNA reads as TGTGCCATCAGTGCCCGGACAGGACCTTTACGGGAGCAGTACTTC.

The CDR3 protein is CASNTRAGGGDTQYF. The DNA for the CDR3 is TGTGCCAGCAATACAAGAGCGGGGGGCGGGGATACGCAGTATTTT. The chain recombines TRBV2 with TRBJ2-3; 9 bases line up with TRBD2. Trimming at V came to 7 bases and at J to 6 bases, leaving 11 bases not matched to a gene. Germline V gene lookup returns CDR1 SNHLY and CDR2 FYNNEI. This CDR3 contains 15 residues.

This clone was counted once. CDR3 residues: CASSLGTGGGETQYF. The CDR3 DNA follows: TGCGCCAGCAGCTTGGGGACAGGGGGCGGGGAGACCCAGTACTTC. This chain joins TRBV5-1 and TRBJ2-5; 11 bases line up with TRBD1. The CDR3 has 15 residues. Germline values: CDR1 SGHRS, CDR2 YFSETQ. Trimming removed 0 bases from V and 5 bases from J; junction bases left unmatched: 3.

Turning to this clone: Relative to the germline gene, one junction end is altered; a read error may explain this. This sequence joins TRBV5-5 and TRBJ2-1; D remains ambiguous. This CDR3 is 15 amino acids long. The germline gives CDR1 SGHKS, CDR2 YYEKEE (reference sequence). CDR3 nucleotide sequence: TGTGCCAGCAGCTTGGCCCCCGCCTCCTATAATGAGCAGTTCTTC. Protein product: CASSLAPASYNEQFF.

This clone has at least ten counts. V is TRBV6-5 and J is TRBJ2-7, with TRBD1 matching over 9 bases. Germline V lookup: CDR1 MNHEY, CDR2 SVGAGI. Germline trimming cut 6 bases from V and 4 bases from J; bases unmatched to any gene: 10. The CDR3 runs to 15 residues. CDR3 loop: CASRRSGQGGYEQYF. CDR3 sequence (DNA): TGTGCCAGCAGGAGATCGGGACAGGGAGGTTACGAGCAGTACTTC.

This clone was counted a single time. The CDR3 coding sequence is TGTGCCAGCGCCCCCGTCCGGGGAACTCTGGCGGGCTACGAGCAGTACGTC. It encodes CASAPVRGTLAGYEQYV. The genes are TRBV9 and TRBJ2-7; D is possibly TRBD2 (5 bases). Trimming left V 7 bases short and J 3 bases short, with 26 bases between. CDR3 length: 17 residues. Germline values: CDR1 SGDLS, CDR2 YYNGEE.

The rearrangement uses TRBV6-2 or TRBV6-3 and TRBJ1-4; the D gene is possibly TRBD1 (6 bases). Looked up from germline, CDR1 is MNHEY and CDR2 is SVGEGT. V was cut by 5 bases and J by 8 bases, with 9 bases left in between. This CDR3 is 12 amino acids long. In DNA, the CDR3 is TGTGCCAGCAGTACCACAGGGGAAAAACTGTTTTTT. As protein: CASSTTGEKLFF.

In this sample, this clone turned up a few times. The chain recombines TRBV20-1 with TRBJ2-7, with D maybe TRBD1 (5 bases). V was trimmed by 3 bases and J by 6 bases, leaving 9 bases between them. CDR3 length: 11 residues. Germline V gives CDR1 DFQATT, CDR2 SNEGSKA (reference sequence). CDR3 protein: CSASAGPEQYV. CDR3 nucleotide sequence: TGCAGTGCTAGTGCAGGGCCCGAGCAGTACGTC.

The chain couples TRBV7-9 to TRBJ2-4, with D hard to call. Looked up from germline, CDR1 is SEHNR and CDR2 is FQNEAQ (reference sequence). This CDR3 has 11 residues. V was cut by 4 bases and J by 8 bases, with 6 bases left in between. The CDR3 DNA follows: TGTGCCAGCAGCTCTCTGTACATTCAGTACTTC. Translating gives CASSSLYIQYF.

V gene TRBV3-1 (or the pseudogene TRBV3-2) combines with J gene TRBJ1-2, with TRBD1 matching 10 bases. The trim removed 5 bases at V and 8 bases at J, leaving 11 bases unmatched. The germline V gene has CDR1 LGHDT and CDR2 YNNKEL (reference sequence). This CDR3 is 15 amino acids long. This CDR3 is CASSALGTGAGGYTF. The CDR3, as DNA: TGTGCCAGCAGCGCCCTAGGGACAGGGGCGGGGGGCTACACCTTC.

The chain is built from TRBV7-2 and TRBJ2-5; the D gene is possibly TRBD1 (6 bases). Trimming pared 5 bases from V and 5 bases from J, leaving 18 bases between. Looked up from germline, CDR1 is SGHTA and CDR2 is FQGNSA. CDR3 length: 15 residues. CDR3 loop: CASSRTERRAETQYF. The DNA of the CDR3 is TGTGCCAGCAGCCGGACAGAAAGGCGGGCCGAGACCCAGTACTTC.

Of note for this clone: Germline and junction disagree at one end, which may indicate a read error. In DNA, the CDR3 is TGTGCCAGCACCTTAGAGGGGGGGTCAATCAGCGTCTCTGGAAACACCATATATTTT. Translation: CASTLEGGSISVSGNTIYF. This chain links TRBV7-8 with TRBJ1-3; D is possibly TRBD1 (6 bases). Germline CDR1 SGHVS, CDR2 FQNEAQ. This CDR3 is built from 19 residues.

The chain joins TRBV7-9 to TRBJ1-5; D possibly corresponds to TRBD1 (6 bases). V lost 3 bases and J 7 bases, leaving 13 bases between the germline ends. The CDR3 has 14 amino acids. From germline, CDR1 is SEHNR and CDR2 FQNEAQ (reference sequence). The CDR3 bases are TGTGCCAGCAGCTTCATGGGGGCTCGGCAGCCCCAGCATTTT. Translated, it gives CASSFMGARQPQHF. Drawing the rest from reference TRBV7-9 and TRBJ1-5, the complete variable domain is DTGVSQNPRHKITKRGQNVTFRCDPISEHNRLYWYRQTLGQGPEFLTYFQNEAQLEKSRLLSDRFSAERPKGSFSTLEIQRTEQGDSAMYLCASSFMGARQPQHFGDGTRLSIL.

The V and J genes are TRBV10-2 and TRBJ2-7, with 7 nucleotides matching TRBD2. The V segment lost 4 bases and the J segment 6 bases; nucleotides outside the gene matches: 6. This CDR3 spans 13 amino acids. Germline V gene sequence: CDR1 WSHSY, CDR2 SAAADI. As DNA, the CDR3 is TGCGCCAGCAGTGGCGCGGGGGAGAGCGAGCAGTACTTC. Amino acid sequence: CASSGAGESEQYF.

The V call is TRBV7-2, the J call TRBJ1-1; TRBD1 agrees at 9 bases. CDR1 SGHTA and CDR2 FQGNSA come from the germline V gene. V was pared by 3 bases and J by 9 bases, with 8 bases of the junction left unmatched. The CDR3 sequence is 14 residues long. CDR3 nucleotides: TGTGCCAGCAGCTTTTCCCTAGGGACAGGGAAAGCTTTCTTT. Translation gives CASSFSLGTGKAFF.

Here the CDR3 DNA reads TGTGCCAGCAGCTTGGGGGACAGGGTAAATTCACCCCTCCACTTT. Its translation: CASSLGDRVNSPLHF. This chain uses TRBV5-6 with TRBJ1-6; the match to TRBD1 covers 9 bases. Per the germline V gene, CDR1 is SGHDT and CDR2 is YYEEEE. This CDR3 region has 15 residues. The V and J ends lost 0 bases and 7 bases, in that order; junction bases with no gene match: 2.

This rearrangement joins TRBV5-1 to TRBJ2-4, with a weak D call TRBD2 (5 bases). V lost 2 bases and J 0 bases, leaving 15 bases between the germline ends. Germline V CDR1 and CDR2: SGHRS, YFSETQ. The length of the CDR3 is 17 residues. The CDR3 coding sequence is TGCGCCAGCAGCTTTGGAGTTAGCGAGCTAGCCAAAAACATTCAGTACTTC. Translation gives CASSFGVSELAKNIQYF.

This sequence joins TRBV10-1 and TRBJ2-1; D is possibly TRBD2 (6 bases). V was cut by 3 bases and J by 7 bases, with 7 bases left in between. Germline values: CDR1 WNHNN, CDR2 SYGVQD (reference sequence). CDR3 length equals 12 residues. This CDR3 reads CASSDRGNEQFF. CDR3 bases: TGCGCCAGCAGTGACCGGGGGAATGAGCAGTTCTTC.

This sequence joins TRBV6-2 or TRBV6-3 and TRBJ2-7; D is possibly TRBD1 (6 bases). Germline V gene sequence: CDR1 MNHEY, CDR2 SVGEGT. V was cut by 5 bases and J by 4 bases, with 12 bases left in between. The CDR3 is 13 residues long. The CDR3 nucleotides are TGTGCCAGCAGTCCAACAGGGCGGTACGAGCAGTACTTC. As protein: CASSPTGRYEQYF.